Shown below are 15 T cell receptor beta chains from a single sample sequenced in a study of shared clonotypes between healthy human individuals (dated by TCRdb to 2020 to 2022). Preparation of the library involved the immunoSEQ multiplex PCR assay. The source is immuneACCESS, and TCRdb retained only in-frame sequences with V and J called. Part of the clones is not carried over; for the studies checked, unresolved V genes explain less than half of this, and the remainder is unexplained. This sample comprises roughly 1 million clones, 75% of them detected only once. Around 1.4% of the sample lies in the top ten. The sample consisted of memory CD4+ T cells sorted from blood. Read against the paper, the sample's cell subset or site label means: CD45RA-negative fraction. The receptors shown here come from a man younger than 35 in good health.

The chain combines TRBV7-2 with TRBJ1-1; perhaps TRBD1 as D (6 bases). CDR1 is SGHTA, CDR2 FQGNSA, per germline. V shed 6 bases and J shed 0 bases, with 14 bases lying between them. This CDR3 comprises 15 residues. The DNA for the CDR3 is TGTGCCAGCAGACAGAAAACAGGGATGAACACTGAAGCTTTCTTT. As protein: CASRQKTGMNTEAFF. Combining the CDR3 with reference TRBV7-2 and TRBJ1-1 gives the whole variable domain GAGVSQSPSNKVTEKGKDVELRCDPISGHTALYWYRQSLGQGLEFLIYFQGNSAPDKSGLPSDRFSAERTGGSVSTLTIQRTQQEDSAVYLCASRQKTGMNTEAFFGQGTRLTVV.

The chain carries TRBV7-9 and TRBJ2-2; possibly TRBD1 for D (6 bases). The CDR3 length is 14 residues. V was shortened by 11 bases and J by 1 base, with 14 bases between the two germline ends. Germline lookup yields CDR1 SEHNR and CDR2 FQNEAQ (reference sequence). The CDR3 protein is CAGPGQLNTGELFF. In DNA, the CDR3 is TGTGCCGGACCGGGACAACTGAACACCGGGGAGCTGTTTTTT.

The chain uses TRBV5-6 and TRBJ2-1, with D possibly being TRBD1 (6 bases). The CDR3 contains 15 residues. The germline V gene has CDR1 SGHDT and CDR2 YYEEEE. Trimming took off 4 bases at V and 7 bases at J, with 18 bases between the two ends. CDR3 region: CASSPRTAPTNEQFF. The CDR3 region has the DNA TGTGCCAGCAGCCCACGGACAGCTCCTACTAATGAGCAGTTCTTC.

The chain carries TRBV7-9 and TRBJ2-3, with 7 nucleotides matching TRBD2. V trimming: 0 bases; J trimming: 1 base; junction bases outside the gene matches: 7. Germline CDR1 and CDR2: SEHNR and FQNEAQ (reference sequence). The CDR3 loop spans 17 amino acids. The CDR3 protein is CASSLAGGGIGTDTQYF. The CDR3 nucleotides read TGTGCCAGCAGCTTAGCCGGGGGAGGGATCGGCACAGATACGCAGTATTTT.

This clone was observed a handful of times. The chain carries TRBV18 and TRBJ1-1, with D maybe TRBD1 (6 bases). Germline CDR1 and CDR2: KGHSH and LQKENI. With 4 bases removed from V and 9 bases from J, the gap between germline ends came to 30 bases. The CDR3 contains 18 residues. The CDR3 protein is CASSLRKDSSMSGSQAFF. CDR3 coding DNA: TGTGCCAGCTCACTCCGGAAGGACAGTTCGATGTCGGGTTCACAAGCTTTCTTT.

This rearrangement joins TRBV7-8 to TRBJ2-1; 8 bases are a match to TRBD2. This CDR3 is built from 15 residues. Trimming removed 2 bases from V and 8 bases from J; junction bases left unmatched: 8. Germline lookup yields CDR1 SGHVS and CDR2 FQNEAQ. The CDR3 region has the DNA TGTGCCAGCAGCTTAAGAGCTAGCGGGTGGGATGAGCAGTTCTTC. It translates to CASSLRASGWDEQFF.

This CDR3 is CASTDRGTKETQYF. CDR3 in DNA: TGTGCCAGCACGGACAGGGGGACTAAAGAGACCCAGTACTTC. The chain recombines TRBV19 with TRBJ2-5, with 10 bases identical to TRBD1. The length of the CDR3 is 14 residues. Trimming took 9 bases from V and 3 from J; bases not matched to a gene: 7. Germline V gene data show CDR1 as LNHDA and CDR2 as SQIVND (reference sequence). Together with reference TRBV19 and TRBJ2-5, the CDR3 gives the full variable domain: DGGITQSPKYLFRKEGQNVTLSCEQNLNHDAMYWYRQDPGQGLRLIYYSQIVNDFQKGDIAEGYSVSREKKESFPLTVTSAQKNPTAFYLCASTDRGTKETQYFGPGTRLLVL.

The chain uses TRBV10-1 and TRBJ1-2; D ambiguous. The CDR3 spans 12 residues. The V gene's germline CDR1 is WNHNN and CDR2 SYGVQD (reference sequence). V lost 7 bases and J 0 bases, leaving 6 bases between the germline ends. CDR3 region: CASNAANYGYTF. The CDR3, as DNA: TGCGCCAGCAACGCAGCTAACTATGGCTACACCTTC.

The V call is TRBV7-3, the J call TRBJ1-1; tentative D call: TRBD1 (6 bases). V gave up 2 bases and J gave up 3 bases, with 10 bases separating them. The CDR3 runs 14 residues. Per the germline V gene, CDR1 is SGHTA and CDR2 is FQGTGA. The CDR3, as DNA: TGTGCCAGCAGCTTACAGGGGCCGGACACTGAAGCTTTCTTT. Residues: CASSLQGPDTEAFF. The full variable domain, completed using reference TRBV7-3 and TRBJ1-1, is GAGVSQTPSNKVTEKGKYVELRCDPISGHTALYWYRQSLGQGPEFLIYFQGTGAADDSGLPNDRFFAVRPEGSVSTLKIQRTERGDSAVYLCASSLQGPDTEAFFGQGTRLTVV.

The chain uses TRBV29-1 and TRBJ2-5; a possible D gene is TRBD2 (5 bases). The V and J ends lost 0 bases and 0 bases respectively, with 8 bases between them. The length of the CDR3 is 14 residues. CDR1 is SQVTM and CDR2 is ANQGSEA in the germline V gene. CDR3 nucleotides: TGCAGCGTTGAAGAAGGAGGCCACCAAGAGACCCAGTACTTC. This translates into CSVEEGGHQETQYF.

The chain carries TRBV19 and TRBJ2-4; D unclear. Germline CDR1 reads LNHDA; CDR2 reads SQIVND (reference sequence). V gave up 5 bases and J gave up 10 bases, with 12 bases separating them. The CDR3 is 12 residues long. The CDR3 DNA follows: TGTGCCAGTAGTGGAAACATGGGGATTCAGTACTTC. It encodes CASSGNMGIQYF.

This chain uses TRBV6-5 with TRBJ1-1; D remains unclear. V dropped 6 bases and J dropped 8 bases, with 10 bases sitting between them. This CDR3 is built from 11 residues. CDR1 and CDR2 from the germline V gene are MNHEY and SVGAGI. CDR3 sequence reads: CASSLGREAFF. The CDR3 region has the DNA TGTGCCAGCAGCCTGGGAAGGGAAGCTTTCTTT.

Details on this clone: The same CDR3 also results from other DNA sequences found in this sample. Written as DNA, the CDR3 is TGCGCCAGCAGCCGAGGCGGGAGCAGTAGCACAGATACGCAGTATTTT. Translated: CASSRGGSSSTDTQYF. V usage is TRBV10-1 and J usage is TRBJ2-3, with TRBD2 matching over 7 bases. The CDR3 has 16 residues. From germline, CDR1 is WNHNN and CDR2 SYGVQD (reference sequence). Unmatched junction bases numbered 9, after V lost 6 bases and J lost 0 bases.

The CDR3 is CAWSHGGRGNQPQHF. The DNA of the CDR3 is TGTGCCTGGAGCCACGGGGGCCGAGGCAATCAGCCCCAGCATTTT. The chain is built from TRBV30 and TRBJ1-5; weak D call: TRBD1 (6 bases). Germline values: CDR1 GTSNPN, CDR2 SVGIG (reference sequence). Trimming pared 3 bases from V and 2 bases from J, leaving 14 bases between. This CDR3 is built from 15 residues. The variable domain in full, with the rest retrieved from reference TRBV30 and TRBJ1-5, is SQTIHQWPATLVQPVGSPLSLECTVEGTSNPNLYWYRQAAGRGLQLLFYSVGIGQISSEVPQNLSASRPQDRQFILSSKKLLLSDSGFYLCAWSHGGRGNQPQHFGDGTRLSIL.

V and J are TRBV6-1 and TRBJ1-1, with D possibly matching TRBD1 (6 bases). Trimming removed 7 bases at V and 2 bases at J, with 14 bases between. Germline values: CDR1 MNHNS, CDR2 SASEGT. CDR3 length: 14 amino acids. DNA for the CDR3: TGTGCCAGCACCGAGGGGGTATCCAACACTGAAGCTTTCTTT. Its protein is CASTEGVSNTEAFF.